The 15 T cell receptor beta chains given below trace back to one sample, sequenced in a study of blood T cell repertoires in COVID-19. This table comes from immunoSEQ multiplex PCR, and its TCRdb copy is limited to in-frame clones, with some not included. The sample has 250,000 or so clones, 91% seen once. The sample comprised PBMCs or T cells enriched from blood (not recorded which). The receptors shown here come from a human donor in a cohort exposed to, infected with or recovered from COVID-19 (not recorded which). The donor label of this sample is uncertain.

V usage is TRBV19 and J usage is TRBJ2-7; TRBD1 aligns across 9 bases. Germline values: CDR1 LNHDA, CDR2 SQIVND (reference sequence). The CDR3 has 15 amino acids. V lost 4 bases and J lost 0; bases outside the gene matches: 4. CDR3 sequence (DNA): TGTGCCAGTAGTAAGGGGACAGGGCCCTCCTACGAGCAGTACTTC. Amino acid sequence: CASSKGTGPSYEQYF.

V usage is TRBV27 and J usage is TRBJ1-5; TRBD1 is a possible D gene (5 bases). CDR1 is MNHEY and CDR2 is SMNVEV in the germline V gene (reference sequence). The V gene lost 6 bases and the J gene lost 4 bases, with 16 bases spanning the gap. CDR3 size: 15 residues. The CDR3 is CASRLGLGWNQPQHF. CDR3 DNA sequence: TGTGCCAGCAGACTGGGACTGGGATGGAATCAGCCCCAGCATTTT.

Note on this clone: One end of the junction fails to match germline, which may point to a read error. The chain couples TRBV5-1 to TRBJ2-1; D is perhaps TRBD2 (7 bases). The germline V gene encodes CDR1 SGHRS and CDR2 YFSETQ. The CDR3 spans 16 residues. DNA of the CDR3: TGCGCCAGCAGGTTGGACAGAGGACTGCGCGGGGGTGAGCAGTTCTTC. Encoded protein: CASRLDRGLRGGEQFF.

The chain employs TRBV29-1 and TRBJ1-5; no definite D call. V shed 2 bases and J shed 0 bases, with 14 bases lying between them. This CDR3 contains 16 residues. Germline V CDR1 and CDR2: SQVTM, ANQGSEA. In DNA form, the CDR3 reads TGCAGCGTTGAACCAACACACCGATATAGCAATCAGCCCCAGCATTTT. It translates to CSVEPTHRYSNQPQHF.

The rearrangement joins TRBV18 to TRBJ2-4; 7 positions agree with TRBD2. The CDR3 loop spans 15 amino acids. Germline CDR1 reads KGHSH; CDR2 reads LQKENI. V lost 3 bases and J lost 8; bases outside the gene matches: 10. CDR3 sequence: CASSPQGGVGDIQYF. In DNA form, the CDR3 reads TGTGCCAGCTCACCTCAGGGAGGGGTCGGGGACATTCAGTACTTC.

The rearrangement links TRBV5-1 to TRBJ2-7, with D maybe TRBD1 (7 bases). V was cut by 4 bases and J by 0 bases, with 23 bases left in between. The CDR3 is made up of 18 amino acids. CDR1 is SGHRS and CDR2 is YFSETQ in the germline V gene. The CDR3 region has the DNA TGCGCCAGCAGCACCGGGCGGGGCAGGGGGACTCTCTCCTACGAGCAGTACTTC. Translating it yields CASSTGRGRGTLSYEQYF.

The chain uses TRBV4-1 and TRBJ1-6, with D maybe TRBD1 (5 bases). V gave up 0 bases and J gave up 7 bases, with 16 bases separating them. CDR1 MGHRA and CDR2 YSYEKL come from the germline V gene. The CDR3 runs to 17 residues. Here the CDR3 reads CASSQEPSGLGNSPLHF. DNA of the CDR3: TGCGCCAGCAGCCAAGAACCCTCAGGGTTGGGAAATTCACCCCTCCACTTT.

V gene TRBV12-3 or TRBV12-4 combines with J gene TRBJ1-1, with D possibly matching TRBD1 (6 bases). Between the trimmed V and J ends, which lost 5 bases and 4 bases, there was a span of 11 bases. This CDR3 region has 13 residues. CDR3 in DNA: TGTGCCAGCAGTGACAGGCTGGGCACTGAAGCTTTCTTT. It is translated as CASSDRLGTEAFF.

The chain combines TRBV3-1 (or the pseudogene TRBV3-2) with TRBJ2-1; possible D gene TRBD1, 7 bases. Trimming removed 3 bases from V and 8 bases from J, with 17 bases in between. CDR3 length equals 15 residues. Looked up from germline, CDR1 is LGHDT and CDR2 is YNNKEL (reference sequence). The CDR3 loop is CASSHDGTAGDEQFF. The CDR3 DNA sequence: TGTGCCAGCAGCCACGACGGGACAGCGGGCGATGAGCAGTTCTTC.

The V and J genes are TRBV9 and TRBJ2-1; no reliable D call. V shed 7 bases and J shed 0 bases, with 14 bases lying between them. Per germline, CDR1 SGDLS and CDR2 YYNGEE. The CDR3 loop spans 15 amino acids. The CDR3 bases are TGTGCCAGCGGGTCACAGCACCCCTCCTACAATGAGCAGTTCTTC. As protein: CASGSQHPSYNEQFF. The full variable domain, in which reference TRBV9 and TRBJ2-1 provide the parts outside the CDR3, is DSGVTQTPKHLITATGQRVTLRCSPRSGDLSVYWYQQSLDQGLQFLIQYYNGEERAKGNILERFSAQQFPDLHSELNLSSLELGDSALYFCASGSQHPSYNEQFFGPGTRLTVL.

J is TRBJ2-2 and V is TRBV9; 9 positions match TRBD1. The V gene end was trimmed by 4 bases and the J gene end by 4 bases; junction bases not matched to a gene: 2. This CDR3 is 14 amino acids long. Germline V gives CDR1 SGDLS, CDR2 YYNGEE. As DNA, the CDR3 is TGTGCCAGCAGCATACAGGGGGCCACCGGGGAGCTGTTTTTT. Translation gives CASSIQGATGELFF.

This clone appeared a few times. The chain links TRBV7-2 to TRBJ2-2; D unclear. Trimming left V 5 bases short and J 1 base short, with 11 bases between. CDR1 is SGHTA and CDR2 is FQGNSA in the germline V gene. The CDR3 contains 15 residues. The CDR3 spells CASSLIRQNTGELFF. The CDR3 bases are TGTGCCAGCAGCCTGATCCGACAGAACACCGGGGAGCTGTTTTTT.

V and J are TRBV9 and TRBJ1-5; D is unresolved. Trimming stripped 3 bases from V and 5 bases from J, with 9 bases between. CDR3 length: 13 residues. CDR1 is SGDLS and CDR2 is YYNGEE in the germline V gene. CDR3 DNA: TGTGCCAGCAGCGCTGGGCGAGATCAGCCCCAGCATTTT. This sequence encodes CASSAGRDQPQHF.

The rearrangement uses TRBV19 and TRBJ2-1, with 8 positions matching TRBD1. The CDR3 covers 14 residues. In germline, CDR1 is LNHDA, CDR2 SQIVND (reference sequence). Losses at the gene ends were 7 bases for V and 5 bases for J; bases not matched to a gene: 7. CDR3 DNA sequence: TGTGCCAGTAAGGACAGGGCCCCCAACAATGAGCAGTTCTTC. Residues: CASKDRAPNNEQFF.

This chain uses TRBV6-5 with TRBJ2-7, with TRBD1 as a possible D gene (5 bases). Trimming left V 5 bases short and J 5 bases short, with 19 bases between. The CDR3 spans 15 residues. CDR1 and CDR2 (germline): MNHEY, SVGAGI. CDR3 coding DNA: TGTGCCAGCAGTCTTACCGGCCAGGGCGTCCACGAGCAGTACTTC. Translation: CASSLTGQGVHEQYF.